This TCR beta chain was captured in a study of control samples from healthy donors and cancer patients. V shed 6 bases, J shed 0 bases, and the junction held 4 bases outside the gene matches. The CDR3 runs 15 residues. From germline, CDR1 is MGHDK and CDR2 SYGVNS. TCRdb keeps only in-frame clones here, not all; method: immunoSEQ multiplex PCR. The table lists around 130,000 clones, about 87% of them singletons. The sample taken for sequencing was blood. This TCR derives from a man aged 25 to 45 in good health. The J gene is TRBJ2-2, the V gene TRBV25-1; 7 bases fit TRBD1. The CDR3 region is CASRSGTANTGELFF. The CDR3 region has the DNA TGTGCCAGCAGATCCGGGACAGCGAACACCGGGGAGCTGTTTTTT.